The source of this T cell receptor beta chain is a study of T cell clonotyping in hematopoietic cell transplantation. The V end was cut by 0 bases, the J end by 0 bases, with 11 bases between. The CDR3 sequence is 16 residues long. Germline CDR1 LGHNA, CDR2 YNFKEQ. A note on this clone: Its antigen remains unidentified.

The protocol was immunoSEQ multiplex PCR, while the TCRdb copy is restricted to in-frame clones and leaves out a portion. Here the sample spans hundreds of clones, roughly 50% being singletons. Regarding the study as a whole: Recipient TCR diversity dropped after transplant; expanded clonotypes rose from day 30 to 180. Few recipient clonotypes overlapped donors; over 95% were de novo at given depth. Graft donor and pretransplant recipient Inverse Simpson Index values predicted broader posttransplant TCR diversity.

The specimen comprised peripheral blood mononuclear cells, sampled 30 days after allogeneic stem cell transplant. The V call is TRBV4-2, the J call TRBJ1-1; D call uncertain. The source is a male patient between 55 and 70 years old who had an allogeneic stem cell transplant, so the T cells may come from the graft donor. Some clones in this sample may be carry-over from other donors' samples. The CDR3 protein is CASSQDPGFLNTEAFF. The CDR3 nucleotides are TGTGCCAGCAGCCAAGATCCTGGGTTTCTGAACACTGAAGCTTTCTTT.